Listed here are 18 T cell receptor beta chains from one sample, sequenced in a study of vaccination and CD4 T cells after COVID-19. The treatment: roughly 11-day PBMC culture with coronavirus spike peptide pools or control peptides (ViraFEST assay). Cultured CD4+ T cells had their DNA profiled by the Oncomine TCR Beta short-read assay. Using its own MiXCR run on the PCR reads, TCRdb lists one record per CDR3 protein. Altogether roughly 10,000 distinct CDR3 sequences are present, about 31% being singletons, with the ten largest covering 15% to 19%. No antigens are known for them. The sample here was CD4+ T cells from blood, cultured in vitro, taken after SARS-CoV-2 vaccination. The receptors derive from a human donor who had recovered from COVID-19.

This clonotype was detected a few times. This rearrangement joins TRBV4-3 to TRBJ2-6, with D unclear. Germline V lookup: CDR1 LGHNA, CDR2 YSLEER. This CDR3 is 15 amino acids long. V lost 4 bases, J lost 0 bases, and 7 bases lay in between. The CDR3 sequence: CASSRLGSGANVLTF. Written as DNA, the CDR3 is TGCGCCAGCAGCCGGCTCGGCTCTGGGGCCAACGTCCTGACTTTC.

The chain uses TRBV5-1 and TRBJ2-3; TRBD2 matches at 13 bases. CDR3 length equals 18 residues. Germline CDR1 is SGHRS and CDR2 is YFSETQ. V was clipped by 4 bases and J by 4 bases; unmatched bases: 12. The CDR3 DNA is TGCGCCAGCAGCCATTCGATCACTAGCGGGAGGGCGGCAGATACGCAGTATTTT. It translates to CASSHSITSGRAADTQYF.

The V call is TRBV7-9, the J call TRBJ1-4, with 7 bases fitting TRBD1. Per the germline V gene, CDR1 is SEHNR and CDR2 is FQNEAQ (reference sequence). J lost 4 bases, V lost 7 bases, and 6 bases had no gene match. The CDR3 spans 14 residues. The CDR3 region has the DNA TGTGCCAGCACCCGGCAGGGGGGTAATGAAAAACTGTTTTTT. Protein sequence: CASTRQGGNEKLFF. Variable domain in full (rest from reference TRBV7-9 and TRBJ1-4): DTGVSQNPRHKITKRGQNVTFRCDPISEHNRLYWYRQTLGQGPEFLTYFQNEAQLEKSRLLSDRFSAERPKGSFSTLEIQRTEQGDSAMYLCASTRQGGNEKLFFGSGTQLSVL.

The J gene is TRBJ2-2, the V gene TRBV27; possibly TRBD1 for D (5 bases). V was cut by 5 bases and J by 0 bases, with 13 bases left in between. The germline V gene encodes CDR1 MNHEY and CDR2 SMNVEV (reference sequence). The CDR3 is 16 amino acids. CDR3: CASSPRRGSNTGELFF. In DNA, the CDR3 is TGTGCCAGCAGTCCCCGTAGGGGCTCGAACACCGGGGAGCTGTTTTTT.

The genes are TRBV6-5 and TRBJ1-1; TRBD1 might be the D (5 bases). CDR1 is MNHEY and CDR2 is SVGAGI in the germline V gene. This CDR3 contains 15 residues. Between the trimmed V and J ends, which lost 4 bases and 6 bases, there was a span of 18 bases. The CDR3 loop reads CASSSNLKGAAEAFF. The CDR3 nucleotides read TGTGCCAGCAGTTCGAACCTTAAAGGGGCGGCTGAAGCTTTCTTT.

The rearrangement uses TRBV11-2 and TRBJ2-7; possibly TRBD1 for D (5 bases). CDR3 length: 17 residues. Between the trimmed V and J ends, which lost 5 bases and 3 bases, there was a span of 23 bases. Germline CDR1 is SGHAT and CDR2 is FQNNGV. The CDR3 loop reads CASSPGHPSSIIYEQYF. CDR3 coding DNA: TGTGCCAGCAGCCCTGGACATCCATCTTCCATTATCTACGAGCAGTACTTC.

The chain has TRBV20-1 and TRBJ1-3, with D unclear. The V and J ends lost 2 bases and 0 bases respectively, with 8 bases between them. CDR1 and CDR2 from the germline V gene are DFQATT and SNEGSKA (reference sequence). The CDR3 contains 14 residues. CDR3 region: CSARLPVSGNTIYF. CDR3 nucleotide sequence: TGCAGTGCTAGACTGCCGGTCTCTGGAAACACCATATATTTT.

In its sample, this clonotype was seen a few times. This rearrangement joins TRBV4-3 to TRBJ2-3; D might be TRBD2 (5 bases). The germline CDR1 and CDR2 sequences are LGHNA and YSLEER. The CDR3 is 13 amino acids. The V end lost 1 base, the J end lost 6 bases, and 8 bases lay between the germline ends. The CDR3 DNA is TGCGCCAGCAGCCAAGGGCGGGCGGATACGCAGTATTTT. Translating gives CASSQGRADTQYF.

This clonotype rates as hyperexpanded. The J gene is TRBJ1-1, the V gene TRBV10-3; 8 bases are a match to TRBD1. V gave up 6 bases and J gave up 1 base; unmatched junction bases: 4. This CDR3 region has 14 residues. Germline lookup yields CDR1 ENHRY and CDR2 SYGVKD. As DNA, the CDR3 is TGTGCCATCAGGGGACAGGTGGGGAACACTGAAGCTTTCTTT. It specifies CAIRGQVGNTEAFF.

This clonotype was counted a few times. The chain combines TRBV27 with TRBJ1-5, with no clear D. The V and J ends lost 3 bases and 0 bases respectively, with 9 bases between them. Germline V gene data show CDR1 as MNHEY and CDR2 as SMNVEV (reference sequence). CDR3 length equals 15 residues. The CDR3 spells CASSLTLYSNQPQHF. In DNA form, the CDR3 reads TGTGCCAGCAGTTTGACCCTTTATAGCAATCAGCCCCAGCATTTT.

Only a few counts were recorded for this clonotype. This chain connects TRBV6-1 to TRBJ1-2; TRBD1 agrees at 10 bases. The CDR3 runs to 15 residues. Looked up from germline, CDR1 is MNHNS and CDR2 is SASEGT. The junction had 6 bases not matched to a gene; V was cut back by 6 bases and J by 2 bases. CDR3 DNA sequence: TGTGCCAGCAGCCCGGACAGGGGGAGCAACTATGGCTACACCTTC. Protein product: CASSPDRGSNYGYTF.

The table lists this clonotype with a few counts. The CDR3 DNA follows: TGTGCCACCAGCTCTGGGACAGGGGGAAATCAGCCCCAGCATTTT. It yields the protein CATSSGTGGNQPQHF. The chain uses TRBV15 and TRBJ1-5; 11 bases agree with TRBD1. The V and J ends lost 5 bases and 4 bases, in that order; junction bases with no gene match: 4. Germline lookup yields CDR1 LNHNV and CDR2 YYDKDF (reference sequence). This CDR3 has 15 residues.

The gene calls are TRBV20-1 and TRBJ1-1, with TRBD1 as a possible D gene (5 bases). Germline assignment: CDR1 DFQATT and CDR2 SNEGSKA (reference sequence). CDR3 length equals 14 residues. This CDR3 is CSPGRGRMNTEAFF. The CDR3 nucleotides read TGCAGCCCTGGACGGGGACGGATGAACACTGAAGCTTTCTTT.

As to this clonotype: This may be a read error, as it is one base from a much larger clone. For the CDR3, the DNA is TGCAGTGCTAGAGTAACCGGGACCAACGTCCTGACTTTC. Translating it yields CSARVTGTNVLTF. The rearrangement joins TRBV20-1 to TRBJ2-6; tentative D call: TRBD2 (5 bases). The V end was cut by 1 base, the J end by 8 bases, with 9 bases between. Germline assignment: CDR1 DFQATT and CDR2 SNEGSKA (reference sequence). CDR3 length: 13 amino acids.

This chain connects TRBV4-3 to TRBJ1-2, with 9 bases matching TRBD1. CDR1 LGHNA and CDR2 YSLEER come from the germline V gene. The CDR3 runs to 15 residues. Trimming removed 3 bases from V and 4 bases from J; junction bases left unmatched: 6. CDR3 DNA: TGCGCCAGCAGCCAGGCCCGGGACAGGGTCTATGGCTACACCTTC. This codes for CASSQARDRVYGYTF.

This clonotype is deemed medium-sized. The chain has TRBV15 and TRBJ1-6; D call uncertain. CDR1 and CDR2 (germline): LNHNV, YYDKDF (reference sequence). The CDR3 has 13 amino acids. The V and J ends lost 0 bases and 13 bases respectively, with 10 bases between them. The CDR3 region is CATSRDRVGPLHF. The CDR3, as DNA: TGTGCCACCAGCAGAGATCGCGTGGGTCCCCTCCACTTT.

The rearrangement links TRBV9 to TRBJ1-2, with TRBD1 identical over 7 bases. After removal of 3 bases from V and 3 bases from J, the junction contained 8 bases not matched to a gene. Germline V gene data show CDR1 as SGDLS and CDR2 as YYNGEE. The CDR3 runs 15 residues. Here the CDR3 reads CASSGTGDHYYGYTF. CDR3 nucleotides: TGTGCCAGCAGCGGAACAGGGGACCACTACTATGGCTACACCTTC.

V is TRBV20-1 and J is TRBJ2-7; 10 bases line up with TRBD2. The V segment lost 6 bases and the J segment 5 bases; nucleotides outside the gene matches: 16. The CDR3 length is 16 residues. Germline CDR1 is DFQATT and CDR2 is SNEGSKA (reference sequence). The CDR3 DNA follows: TGCAGTGCCCCTCCGGGGAGCGGGAGGGCCTTGGACGAGCAGTACTTC. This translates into CSAPPGSGRALDEQYF.